The 30 T cell receptor beta chains below come from one sample, sequenced in a study of radiotherapy plus CTLA-4 blockade in lung cancer. The assay was immunoSEQ multiplex PCR, and TCRdb's table has in-frame clones only and misses some. The repertoire holds 70,000 to 100,000 clones, with about 86% as singletons. This specimen consisted of peripheral blood, obtained from a patient treated with radiotherapy plus ipilimumab. These receptors were collected from a human donor with non-small cell lung cancer who had a partial response to radiotherapy plus ipilimumab.

The chain combines TRBV6-5 with TRBJ2-7; the D gene is possibly TRBD2 (6 bases). V shed 6 bases and J shed 7 bases, with 19 bases lying between them. The CDR3 sequence is 14 residues long. Germline assignment: CDR1 MNHEY and CDR2 SVGAGI. CDR3 DNA: TGTGCCAGCAGCTCGGGACTGATGAGGAATGAGCAGTACTTC. Translating it yields CASSSGLMRNEQYF.

The chain couples TRBV18 to TRBJ2-7; no definite D call. There are 16 residues in the CDR3. Trimming pared 4 bases from V and 2 bases from J, leaving 18 bases between. Germline loops: CDR1 KGHSH, CDR2 LQKENI. CDR3 loop: CASSREQARMTYEQYF. The CDR3 DNA is TGTGCCAGCTCACGAGAGCAGGCTCGTATGACCTACGAGCAGTACTTC.

J is TRBJ1-2 and V is TRBV5-1; TRBD1 matches at 9 bases. Germline V lookup: CDR1 SGHRS, CDR2 YFSETQ. The CDR3 is made up of 15 amino acids. The V segment lost 7 bases and the J segment 0 bases; nucleotides outside the gene matches: 7. The CDR3, as DNA: TGCGCCAGCCGTTCCGGGACAGGGTCTAACTATGGCTACACCTTC. Translation: CASRSGTGSNYGYTF.

The chain couples TRBV5-1 to TRBJ2-7; weak D call: TRBD2 (5 bases). The V gene's germline CDR1 is SGHRS and CDR2 YFSETQ. The CDR3 runs 14 residues. V was pared by 0 bases and J by 3 bases, with 10 bases between. Written as DNA, the CDR3 is TGCGCCAGCAGCTTGGGCCAGGCGGGCTACGAGCAGTACTTC. Translation gives CASSLGQAGYEQYF.

The V and J genes are TRBV18 and TRBJ2-2; TRBD2 agrees at 7 bases. This CDR3 is 16 amino acids long. The ends lost 3 bases at V and 4 bases at J; junction bases unmatched: 8. In germline, CDR1 is KGHSH, CDR2 LQKENI. CDR3 DNA sequence: TGTGCCAGCTCACCGGCCCCGGGAGGAAGCACCGGGGAGCTGTTTTTT. It yields the protein CASSPAPGGSTGELFF.

DNA of the CDR3: TGTGCCAGCTGCCCGGGACAGGGAAACTATGGCTACACCTTC. Translated, it gives CASCPGQGNYGYTF. The J gene is TRBJ1-2, the V gene TRBV2; 9 bases are shared with TRBD1. V shed 8 bases and J 2 bases; nucleotides not matched to a gene: 6. The germline V gene encodes CDR1 SNHLY and CDR2 FYNNEI. The CDR3 is 14 residues long.

This chain joins TRBV5-5 and TRBJ2-1, with D unresolved. Germline V gene sequence: CDR1 SGHKS, CDR2 YYEKEE (reference sequence). The CDR3 is 15 amino acids. V was trimmed by 1 base and J by 3 bases, leaving 11 bases between them. The CDR3 DNA reads as TGTGCCAGCAGCTTGTTCCAGGTGATCTACAATGAGCAGTTCTTC. Protein: CASSLFQVIYNEQFF.

V gene TRBV5-5 combines with J gene TRBJ2-1; D is possibly TRBD1 (5 bases). The CDR3 covers 12 residues. Germline CDR1 reads SGHKS; CDR2 reads YYEKEE (reference sequence). Trimming took 2 bases from V and 7 from J, leaving 7 bases between them. DNA of the CDR3: TGTGCCAGCAGCTTTGACAGAAATGAGCAGTTCTTC. Residues: CASSFDRNEQFF.

This chain connects TRBV19 to TRBJ2-7; TRBD1 agrees at 7 bases. Germline V gene data show CDR1 as LNHDA and CDR2 as SQIVND (reference sequence). The CDR3 covers 15 residues. The ends lost 6 bases at V and 2 bases at J; junction bases unmatched: 10. CDR3 residues: CASSKLGDSAYEQYF. In DNA form, the CDR3 reads TGTGCCAGTAGCAAACTGGGGGACAGTGCCTACGAGCAGTACTTC.

This clone was observed a single time. The gene calls are TRBV4-3 and TRBJ1-1, with D tentatively TRBD1 (5 bases). CDR3 length equals 16 residues. V was cut by 0 bases and J by 3 bases, with 14 bases left in between. Germline V gene lookup returns CDR1 LGHNA and CDR2 YSLEER. The CDR3 nucleotides are TGCGCCAGCAGCCAAGAGTGGGGCAGGGACTACACTGAAGCTTTCTTT. This translates into CASSQEWGRDYTEAFF.

This clone was recorded a few times. This chain uses TRBV7-9 with TRBJ1-4; the D gene is possibly TRBD1 (5 bases). The CDR3 totals 15 residues. Deletions cut 5 bases from V and 0 bases from J, with 10 bases between. The germline V gene has CDR1 SEHNR and CDR2 FQNEAQ (reference sequence). The CDR3 sequence: CASSMGGATNEKLFF. The CDR3, as DNA: TGTGCCAGCAGCATGGGGGGAGCAACTAATGAAAAACTGTTTTTT.

Sample share makes this clone medium-sized. The rearrangement links TRBV14 to TRBJ1-3; the D gene is possibly TRBD1 (6 bases). Trimming removed 4 bases from V and 0 bases from J, with 13 bases in between. The CDR3 spans 16 residues. Germline V gene data show CDR1 as SGHDN and CDR2 as FVKESK. The CDR3 region has the DNA TGTGCCAGCAGCCTACGGACAGCATACTCTGGAAACACCATATATTTT. Residues: CASSLRTAYSGNTIYF.

The CDR3 is CASSYSLAGEQYV. The CDR3 DNA is TGTGCCAGCAGTTACTCGCTAGCCGGCGAGCAGTACGTC. The chain has TRBV6-5 and TRBJ2-7; D possibly corresponds to TRBD2 (5 bases). Germline V gene data show CDR1 as MNHEY and CDR2 as SVGAGI. The CDR3 sequence is 13 residues long. Trimming removed 0 bases from V and 6 bases from J, with 9 bases in between.

This chain links TRBV6-1 with TRBJ2-1; possibly TRBD2 for D (5 bases). This CDR3 region has 16 residues. Germline loops: CDR1 MNHNS, CDR2 SASEGT. Trimming removed 3 bases from V and 1 base from J, with 13 bases in between. CDR3 region: CASSDFGDFSYNEQFF. DNA for the CDR3: TGTGCCAGCAGTGACTTCGGGGATTTTTCCTACAATGAGCAGTTCTTC.

J is TRBJ2-3 and V is TRBV30, with a possible D match to TRBD1 (5 bases). Trimming pared 0 bases from V and 4 bases from J, leaving 14 bases between. Germline lookup yields CDR1 GTSNPN and CDR2 SVGIG (reference sequence). The CDR3 covers 15 residues. CDR3 in DNA: TGTGCCTGGAGTGTACTGTTAGGGGCTTCAGATACGCAGTATTTT. Its protein product is CAWSVLLGASDTQYF.

This clone showed up just a few times. CDR3 loop: CASSPHRGNTEAFF. CDR3 bases: TGTGCCAGCAGCCCTCACAGGGGGAACACTGAAGCTTTCTTT. V and J are TRBV16 and TRBJ1-1, with 7 nucleotides matching TRBD1. CDR3 size: 14 residues. The V gene's germline CDR1 is KGHSY and CDR2 FQNENV. J gave up 1 base and V 4 bases, and 3 bases lay outside the gene matches.

V and J are TRBV4-2 and TRBJ2-4; no clear D gene. V shed 4 bases and J shed 6 bases, with 10 bases lying between them. Germline V gene data show CDR1 as LGHNA and CDR2 as YNFKEQ. This CDR3 is built from 13 residues. DNA of the CDR3: TGTGCCAGCAGCCGCCTTACTGCAAACATTCAGTACTTC. Translating gives CASSRLTANIQYF.

This clone was observed once. The gene calls are TRBV28 and TRBJ1-2, with D hard to call. CDR1 is MDHEN, CDR2 SYDVKM, per germline. The CDR3 length is 13 residues. Trimming left V 6 bases short and J 2 bases short, with 10 bases between. CDR3 loop: CASRNSVNYGYTF. CDR3 nucleotide sequence: TGTGCCAGCAGGAATAGCGTAAACTATGGCTACACCTTC.

This chain links TRBV6-4 with TRBJ2-3; D unresolved. This CDR3 has 14 amino acids. V was clipped by 2 bases and J by 4 bases, with 10 bases between them. Germline V gene data show CDR1 as MRHNA and CDR2 as SNTAGT. The CDR3 reads CASSDRLGADTQYF. CDR3 coding DNA: TGTGCCAGCAGTGACCGGCTAGGTGCAGATACGCAGTATTTT.

The gene calls are TRBV18 and TRBJ2-1; no reliable D call. This CDR3 has 14 amino acids. Trimming removed 3 bases at V and 3 bases at J, with 9 bases between. Germline values: CDR1 KGHSH, CDR2 LQKENI. The CDR3 sequence: CASSPFNSYNEQFF. The CDR3 nucleotides read TGTGCCAGCTCACCTTTTAACAGCTACAATGAGCAGTTCTTC.

The genes are TRBV6-5 and TRBJ1-6, with 7 bases identical to TRBD1. V was pared by 5 bases and J by 4 bases, with 2 bases of the junction left unmatched. Per germline, CDR1 MNHEY and CDR2 SVGAGI. This CDR3 region has 14 residues. Here the CDR3 DNA reads TGTGCCAGCAGTCCGACAGGGTATAATTCACCCCTCCACTTT. It yields the protein CASSPTGYNSPLHF.

The table lists this clone with a few counts. The chain links TRBV6-1 to TRBJ2-7, with 10 bases that match TRBD1. This CDR3 spans 15 amino acids. V was pared by 5 bases and J by 0 bases, with 4 bases of the junction left unmatched. In germline, CDR1 is MNHNS, CDR2 SASEGT. The CDR3 spells CASSPGQGISYEQYV. CDR3 DNA: TGTGCCAGCAGTCCGGGACAGGGGATCTCCTACGAGCAGTACGTC.

V is TRBV27 and J is TRBJ1-1; D ambiguous. CDR1 is MNHEY, CDR2 SMNVEV, per germline (reference sequence). The CDR3 totals 13 residues. The V end lost 6 bases, the J end lost 1 base, and 9 bases lay between the germline ends. CDR3 loop: CASSHGENTEAFF. Here the CDR3 DNA reads TGTGCCAGCAGCCACGGGGAGAACACTGAAGCTTTCTTT.

The V and J genes are TRBV28 and TRBJ1-2; no clear D. V was cut by 4 bases and J by 1 base, with 4 bases left in between. Per germline, CDR1 MDHEN and CDR2 SYDVKM. This CDR3 comprises 12 residues. For the CDR3, the DNA is TGTGCCAGCAGTTATAATAACTATGGCTACACCTTC. Protein product: CASSYNNYGYTF.

The V call is TRBV4-1, the J call TRBJ2-2; 7 nucleotides align to TRBD1. Germline V CDR1 and CDR2: MGHRA, YSYEKL. J gave up 7 bases and V 0 bases, and 5 bases lay outside the gene matches. The CDR3 has 15 residues. In DNA form, the CDR3 reads TGCGCCAGCAGCCAAGAAAGGGGGCCAGGCGGGGAGCTGTTTTTT. This gives the protein CASSQERGPGGELFF.

The V call is TRBV5-6, the J call TRBJ1-1, with TRBD1 identical over 10 bases. Germline lookup yields CDR1 SGHDT and CDR2 YYEEEE. CDR3 length equals 16 residues. Trimming removed 4 bases from V and 2 bases from J; junction bases left unmatched: 8. The CDR3 DNA sequence: TGTGCCAGCAGCGGACGGACAGGGGGTATCAACACTGAAGCTTTCTTT. As protein: CASSGRTGGINTEAFF.

The rearrangement links TRBV5-1 to TRBJ2-5; 9 bases fit TRBD1. V shed 4 bases and J 3 bases; nucleotides not matched to a gene: 4. Germline CDR1 is SGHRS and CDR2 is YFSETQ. CDR3 length: 14 amino acids. CDR3 in DNA: TGCGCCAGCAGCGCCCGGGACAGGGAAGAGACCCAGTACTTC. This codes for CASSARDREETQYF.

The CDR3 loop reads CASSLTNTGELFF. DNA of the CDR3: TGCGCCAGCAGCCTAACGAACACCGGGGAGCTGTTTTTT. This chain joins TRBV4-1 and TRBJ2-2; no clear D gene. The V end was cut by 4 bases, the J end by 0 bases, with 3 bases between. The CDR3 is 13 residues long. Per germline, CDR1 MGHRA and CDR2 YSYEKL.

CDR3 in DNA: TGTGCCGTAGGGGATTACACTGAAGCTTTCTTT. It specifies CAVGDYTEAFF. The chain couples TRBV30 to TRBJ1-1; a possible D gene is TRBD1 (5 bases). The CDR3 has 11 amino acids. Per the germline V gene, CDR1 is GTSNPN and CDR2 is SVGIG (reference sequence). Deletions cut 8 bases from V and 3 bases from J, with 10 bases between.

This chain joins TRBV10-1 and TRBJ2-2, with TRBD1 as a possible D gene (6 bases). Germline V gene sequence: CDR1 WNHNN, CDR2 SYGVQD (reference sequence). Trimming took off 6 bases at V and 0 bases at J, with 8 bases between the two ends. The CDR3 is made up of 14 amino acids. The CDR3 sequence is CASRRTANTGELFF. The CDR3 coding sequence is TGCGCCAGCAGGAGGACAGCGAACACCGGGGAGCTGTTTTTT.